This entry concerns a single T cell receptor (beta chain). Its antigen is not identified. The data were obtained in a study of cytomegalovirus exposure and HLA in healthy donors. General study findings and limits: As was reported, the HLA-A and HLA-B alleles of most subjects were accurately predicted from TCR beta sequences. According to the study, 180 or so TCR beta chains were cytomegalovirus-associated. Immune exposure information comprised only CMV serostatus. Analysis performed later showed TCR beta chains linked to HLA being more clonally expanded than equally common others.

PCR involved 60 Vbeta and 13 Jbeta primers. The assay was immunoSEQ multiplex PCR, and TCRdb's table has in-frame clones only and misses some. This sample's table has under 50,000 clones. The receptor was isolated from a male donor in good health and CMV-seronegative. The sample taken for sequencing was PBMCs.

The CDR3 reads CASSPTAGNQPQHF. DNA for the CDR3: TGCGCCAGCAGCCCGACAGCCGGCAATCAGCCCCAGCATTTT. The chain is built from TRBV5-1 and TRBJ1-5; a weak D match, TRBD1 (5 bases). The length of the CDR3 is 14 residues. The V end was cut by 4 bases, the J end by 2 bases, with 10 bases between. The germline V gene has CDR1 SGHRS and CDR2 YFSETQ.